The clone carrying this T cell receptor beta chain was counted only a few times. What it recognizes is unknown. The data are from a study of blood T cells in healthy people across ages. Study-wide background: When template switching was applied, about one barcoded beta molecule was captured per two T cells.

Looked up from germline, CDR1 is MNHNY and CDR2 is SVGAGI (reference sequence). The V end was cut by 6 bases, the J end by 0 bases, with 3 bases between. The CDR3 has 11 residues. With a J-beta primer mix and a sample-barcoded 5' primer, a second PCR ran roughly 7 to 11 cycles. In TCRdb, the 5' RACE reads were re-called with MiXCR into one record per CDR3 protein. The top ten hold around 20% of the sample, which has some 700,000 distinct CDR3 sequences, 43% seen once. Overall study results and limits: As age increased, TCR beta diversity per million T cells fell in a roughly linear fashion. Lack of knowledge of donor CMV status possibly confounded expanded clonotype changes.

Each donor was a healthy Caucasian individual from Russia, aged roughly 6 to 95. Sequenced: blood. V is TRBV6-6 and J is TRBJ2-7; D gene unclear. The clonotype originates from a woman in her fifties or sixties in good health. The chain's CDR3 is CASRASYEQYF. The DNA of the CDR3 is TGTGCCAGCAGGGCCTCCTACGAGCAGTACTTC.